The rows below give T cell receptor beta chains drawn from one sample of a study of T cells expressing NK-cell markers. TCRdb reprocessed the 5' RACE reads and reports one entry per CDR3 protein, with no DNA. The listing contains under 500,000 distinct CDR3 sequences. The sample comprised blood T cells: a sorted CD56 or NKG2C T cell subset, CD4+ or CD8+ T cells, or bulk PBMC T cells (not recorded which). The receptors come from a woman between 18 and 70 years old in good health. The CDR3 runs from the conserved cysteine through the conserved F or W.

j_call: TRBJ1-4
v_call: TRBV20-1
cdr3_aa: CSARVNPGSEKLFF

j_call: TRBJ2-5
v_call: TRBV29-1
cdr3_aa: CSGTLTGPNVGSQYF

j_call: TRBJ2-1
v_call: TRBV12-3/TRBV12-4
cdr3_aa: CASSHPTRNEQFF

j_call: TRBJ1-2
v_call: TRBV6-1
cdr3_aa: CASSELTGKGYTF

j_call: TRBJ1-1
v_call: TRBV5-5
cdr3_aa: CASSLQRMNTEAFF

j_call: TRBJ1-1
v_call: TRBV27
cdr3_aa: CASSSTGSSTEAFF

j_call: TRBJ2-1
v_call: TRBV6-5
cdr3_aa: CASSYTSGLAGGRYNEQFF

j_call: TRBJ2-3
v_call: TRBV4-1
cdr3_aa: CASSQEGADTQYF

j_call: TRBJ2-3
v_call: TRBV20-1
cdr3_aa: CSAPRTGSTDTQYF

j_call: TRBJ2-3
v_call: TRBV12-3/TRBV12-4
cdr3_aa: CASTPTGALTDTQYF

j_call: TRBJ2-1
v_call: TRBV4-1
cdr3_aa: CASSQPTTGVRNEQFF

j_call: TRBJ2-3
v_call: TRBV12-3/TRBV12-4
cdr3_aa: CASSHPLAESTDTQYF

j_call: TRBJ2-2
v_call: TRBV18
cdr3_aa: CASSLTDNTGELFF

j_call: TRBJ2-3
v_call: TRBV4-3
cdr3_aa: CASSQDTGGADTQYF

j_call: TRBJ2-2
v_call: TRBV7-2
cdr3_aa: CASPAPVANTGELFF

j_call: TRBJ2-3
v_call: TRBV7-9
cdr3_aa: CASSFRVDTQYF

j_call: TRBJ2-5
v_call: TRBV12-3/TRBV12-4
cdr3_aa: CASSWDKTRQETQYF

j_call: TRBJ2-1
v_call: TRBV6-1
cdr3_aa: CASGDASGSYNEQFF

j_call: TRBJ2-1
v_call: TRBV7-2
cdr3_aa: CASSLGIGNNEQFF

j_call: TRBJ1-4
v_call: TRBV7-9
cdr3_aa: CASSLGLPNEKLFF